Given below is one TCR beta chain in context. The antigen it recognizes is unknown. Per-base qualities were not stored, and no clone one base away is much larger. This sample is part of a study of blood T cells in healthy people across ages (dated by TCRdb to between 2014 and 2016). A note on the overall study: In model experiments, template switching captured roughly one uniquely barcoded TCR beta cDNA molecule for every two T cells. The donors were split into four age groups: young (average about 15 years), middle-aged (about 40), aged (roughly 60) and long-lived (about 74). The study analyzed two additional independent replicas of 1 million unique cDNA reads from the same blood draw for two donors, one aged 18 to 30 and one aged 80 or older. To track age-related changes in TCR beta repertoire diversity, the study relied on deep sequencing normalized with unique cDNA molecular identifiers. Donors of different ages were randomly distributed across sequencing lanes to avoid experimental bias.

Broader findings and caveats from the paper: There was a strong correlation between observed TCR beta diversity and the percentage of naive T cells measured by flow cytometry. Bulk unsorted PBMC profiling prevented conclusive comparison of naive and antigen-experienced compartments. The long-lived group showed more naive CD4+ T cells, fewer expanded clones and increased TCR diversity than the aged group, suggesting age selection. Total diversity estimates from one million sequenced T cells were considered lower bounds and underestimates. The CMV infection status of donors was not known, potentially confounding age-related changes in expanded clonotypes. As age increased, observed TCR beta diversity per million T cells dropped in a roughly linear way, and a significant reduction was already evident by age 40.

The library was built by means of 5' RACE. Data came from an Illumina HiSeq 2500. A second 7 to 11 cycle PCR used a sample-barcoded 5' primer and a J-beta primer mix. A unique molecular identifier was introduced onto each TCR beta cDNA molecule by a template-switch 5' adaptor carrying 12 random nucleotides. Each sample yielded at least 2.5 million CDR3-containing paired-end reads. First-strand cDNA was synthesized from all RNA with the Mint cDNA synthesis kit, primed by a TRBC-specific oligonucleotide. All cDNA was treated with uracil-DNA glycosylase and then went through a first 18-cycle PCR with the universal primers M1SS and BC2_uni_R. As for how the authors treated the data: Each sample was normalized by randomly selecting 1 million high-quality reads, each carrying a distinct molecular identifier. Instead of being binned into consensus sequences, reads that shared molecular identifiers were thrown out. CDR3 identification, clonotype clustering and error correction used MiTCR with a Q25 quality threshold and the strictest error-elimination algorithm. A nonparametric unseen species model with Euler transformation was used to estimate a lower bound on total TCR beta diversity. The public reads were reprocessed in TCRdb via fastp at Q25 and MiXCR, keeping in-frame beta chains. Merged by CDR3 protein, the rows form single entries marked with the most common genes and DNA. TCRdb, not the original authors, processed these V and J calls. The sample data list about 680,000 distinct CDR3 sequences, and approximately 50% of these were observed just once. The ten largest clones add up to roughly a third of the sample.

The junction shows trimming of 0 bases on V and 1 base on J, plus 9 bases between the germline ends. In the germline V gene (reference sequence), CDR1 corresponds to MNHEY and CDR2 to SMNVEV. The CDR3 numbers 15 residues from cysteine through phenylalanine. The retained sequence is limited to the CDR3, 45 bases, with the frame set at the first base. Systemically healthy Caucasian individuals from Russia, 35 to 40 in total and aged about 6 to 100 years, were included as donors. Each donor gave ten milliliters of peripheral blood, collected into EDTA-treated Vacutainer tubes. Ficoll-Paque density-gradient centrifugation was used to isolate PBMCs, with at least 6.5 million per sample. Trizol reagent was used to extract total RNA from the PBMCs, yielding at least 5 micrograms per sample. For every donor, flow cytometry on a PBMC aliquot measured the percentage of naive CD45RAhigh/CD27high T cells.

The specimen was blood. Here the chain combines TRBV27 and TRBJ1-1, and possibly TRBD1, on 5 matching bases. The sequence was obtained from a woman aged 55-70 years in good health. The CDR3 protein: CASSLSGHTNTEAFF. The DNA reads as follows: TGTGCCAGCAGTTTATCCGGACACACGAACACTGAAGCTTTCTTT.